This T cell receptor (beta chain) was retrieved from a study of blood T cell repertoires in COVID-19. CDR1 and CDR2 from the germline V gene are SGHRS and YFSETQ. This CDR3 contains 15 residues. The junction had 7 bases not matched to a gene; V was cut back by 1 base and J by 3 bases. In the study's own analysis: The assay estimated nucleated cells by amplifying reference gene primers. The repertoire was sequenced with immunoSEQ multiplex PCR; TCRdb's copy has only in-frame clones and lacks some. D and trimming were read from the DNA, whereas the V and J calls and clone size are those reported in that table. The repertoire holds around 26,000 clones, approximately 90% seen once, with about a sixth in the top ten.

This rearrangement joins TRBV5-1 to TRBJ2-7; 7 bases map to TRBD1. This clonotype was sampled from a human donor in a cohort sampled during active COVID-19. Source material: peripheral blood. CDR3 sequence reads: CASSLMVTGLYEQYF. CDR3 coding DNA: TGCGCCAGCAGCTTGATGGTGACAGGGCTCTACGAGCAGTACTTC.